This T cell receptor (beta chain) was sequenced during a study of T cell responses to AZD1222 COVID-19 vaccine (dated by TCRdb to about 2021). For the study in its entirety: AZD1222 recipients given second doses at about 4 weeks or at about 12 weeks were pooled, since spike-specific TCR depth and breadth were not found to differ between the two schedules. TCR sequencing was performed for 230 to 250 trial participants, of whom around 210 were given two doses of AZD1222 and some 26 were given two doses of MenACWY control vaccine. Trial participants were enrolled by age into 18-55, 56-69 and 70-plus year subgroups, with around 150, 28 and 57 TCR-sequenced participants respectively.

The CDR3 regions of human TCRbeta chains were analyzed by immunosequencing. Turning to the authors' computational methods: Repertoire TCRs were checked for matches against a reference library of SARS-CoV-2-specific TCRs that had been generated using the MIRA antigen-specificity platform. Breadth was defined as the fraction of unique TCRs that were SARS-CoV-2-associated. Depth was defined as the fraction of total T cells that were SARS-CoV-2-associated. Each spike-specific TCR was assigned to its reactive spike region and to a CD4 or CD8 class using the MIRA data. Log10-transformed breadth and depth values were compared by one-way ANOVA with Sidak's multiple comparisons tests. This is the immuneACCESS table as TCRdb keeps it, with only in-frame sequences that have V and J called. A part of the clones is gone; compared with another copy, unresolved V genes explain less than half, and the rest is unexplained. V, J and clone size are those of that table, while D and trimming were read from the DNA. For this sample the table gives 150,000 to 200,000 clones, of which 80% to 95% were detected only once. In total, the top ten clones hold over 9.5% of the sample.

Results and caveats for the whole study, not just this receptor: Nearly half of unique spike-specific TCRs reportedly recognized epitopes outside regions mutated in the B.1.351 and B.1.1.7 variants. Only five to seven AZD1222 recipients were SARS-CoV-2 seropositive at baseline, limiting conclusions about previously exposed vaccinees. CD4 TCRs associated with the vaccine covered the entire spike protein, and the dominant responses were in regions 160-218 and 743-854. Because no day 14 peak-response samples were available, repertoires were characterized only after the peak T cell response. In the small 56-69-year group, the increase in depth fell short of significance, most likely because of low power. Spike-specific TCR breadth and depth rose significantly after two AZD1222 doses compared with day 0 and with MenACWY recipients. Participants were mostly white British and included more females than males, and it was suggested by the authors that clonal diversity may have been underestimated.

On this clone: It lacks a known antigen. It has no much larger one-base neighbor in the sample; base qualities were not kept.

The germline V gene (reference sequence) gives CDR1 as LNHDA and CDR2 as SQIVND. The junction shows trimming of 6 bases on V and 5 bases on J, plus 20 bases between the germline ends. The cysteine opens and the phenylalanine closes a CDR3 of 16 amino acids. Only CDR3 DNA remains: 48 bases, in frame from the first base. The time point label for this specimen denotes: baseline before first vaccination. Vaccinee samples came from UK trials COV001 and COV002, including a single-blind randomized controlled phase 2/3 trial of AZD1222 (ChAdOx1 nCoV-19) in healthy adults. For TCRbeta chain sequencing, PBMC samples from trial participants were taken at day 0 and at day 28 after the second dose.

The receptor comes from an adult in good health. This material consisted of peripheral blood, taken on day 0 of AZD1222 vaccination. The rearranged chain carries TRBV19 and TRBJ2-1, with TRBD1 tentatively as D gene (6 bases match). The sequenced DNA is TGTGCCAGTAGAGGAGGCTGGGGGCGCAGGGACAATGAGCAGTTCTTC. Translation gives CASRGGWGRRDNEQFF.